This T cell receptor beta chain was sequenced for a study of T cells in narcolepsy. Study at large: Patients with NT1 or NT2 and healthy control donors were enrolled.

TCRdb's copy holds only in-frame clones and misses some; the assay was immunoSEQ multiplex PCR. Of 27,000 or so clones in the sample, over 75% were seen once. A remark on this clone: Its specificity is unknown.

The germline V gene has CDR1 MGHRA and CDR2 YSYEKL. The CDR3 is 20 residues long. Trimming removed 0 bases at V and 0 bases at J, with 20 bases between. General study points: Blood of same and different patients, but not healthy controls, reportedly held recurring autoreactive clonotypes. HCRT-specific and TRIB2-specific autoreactive clonotypes appeared among same-patient CSF and blood CD4+ clonotypes. Some memory CD4+ repertoires had no autoreactive clone sequences.

The specimen sequenced was memory (CD45RA-) CD4+ T cells from blood. This clonotype was obtained from a human donor in good health. The chain carries TRBV4-1 and TRBJ2-2; D possibly uses TRBD1 or TRBD2 (6 bases each). CDR3 nucleotides: TGCGCCAGCAGCCAAGATCGGGAGACAGGTGTTATTACGAACACCGGGGAGCTGTTTTTT. It translates to CASSQDRETGVITNTGELFF.